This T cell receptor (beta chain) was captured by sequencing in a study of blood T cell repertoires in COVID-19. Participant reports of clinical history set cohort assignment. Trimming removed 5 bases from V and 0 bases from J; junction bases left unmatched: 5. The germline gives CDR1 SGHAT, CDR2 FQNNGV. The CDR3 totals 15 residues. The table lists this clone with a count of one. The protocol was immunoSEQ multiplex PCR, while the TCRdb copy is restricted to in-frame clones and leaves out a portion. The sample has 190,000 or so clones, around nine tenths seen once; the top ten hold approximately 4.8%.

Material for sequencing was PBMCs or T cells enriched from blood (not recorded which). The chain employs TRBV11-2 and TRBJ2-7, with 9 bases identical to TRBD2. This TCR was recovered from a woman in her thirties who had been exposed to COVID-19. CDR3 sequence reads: CASSLSSGGSYEQYF. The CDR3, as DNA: TGTGCCAGCAGCCTAAGTAGCGGGGGCTCCTACGAGCAGTACTTC.